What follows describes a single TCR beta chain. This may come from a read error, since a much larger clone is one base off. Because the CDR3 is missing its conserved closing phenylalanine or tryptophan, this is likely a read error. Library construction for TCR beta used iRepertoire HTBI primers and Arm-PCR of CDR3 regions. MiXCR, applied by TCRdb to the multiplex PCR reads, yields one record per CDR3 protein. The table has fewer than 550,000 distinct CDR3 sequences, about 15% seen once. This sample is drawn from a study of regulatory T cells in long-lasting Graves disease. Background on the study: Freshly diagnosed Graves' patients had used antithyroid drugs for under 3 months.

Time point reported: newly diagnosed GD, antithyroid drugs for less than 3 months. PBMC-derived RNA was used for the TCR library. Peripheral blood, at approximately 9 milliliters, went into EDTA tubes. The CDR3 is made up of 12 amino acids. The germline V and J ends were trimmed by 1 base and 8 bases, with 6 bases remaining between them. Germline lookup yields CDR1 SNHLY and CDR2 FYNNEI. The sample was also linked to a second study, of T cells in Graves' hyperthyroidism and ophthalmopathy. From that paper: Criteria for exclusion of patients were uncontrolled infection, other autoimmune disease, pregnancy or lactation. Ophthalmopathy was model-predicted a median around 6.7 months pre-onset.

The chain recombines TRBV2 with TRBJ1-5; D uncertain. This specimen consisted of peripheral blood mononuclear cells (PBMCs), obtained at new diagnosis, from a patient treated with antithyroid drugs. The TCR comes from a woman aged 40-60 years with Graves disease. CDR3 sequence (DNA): TGTGCCAGCAGTGAAGGGACTGAGCCCCAGCATGTT. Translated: CASSEGTEPQHV.